One sample yielded the 6 T cell receptor beta chains listed below, sequenced in a study of T-cell memory formation after mild COVID-19. TCRdb recomputed calls from the 5' RACE reads with MiXCR, one row per CDR3 protein. The repertoire consists of fewer than 200,000 distinct CDR3 sequences, with approximately 17% occurring once and the leading ten covering roughly 3.7%. Sequenced: PBMCs or a T cell subset sorted from them (not recorded which). Receptors originate from a man between 18 and 29 years old who had mild COVID-19 (a few samples of this study predate the infection). Cell type and time point are not known.

The table lists this clonotype with a few counts. The chain couples TRBV5-6 to TRBJ2-3; D remains ambiguous. Trimming shortened V by 3 bases and J by 3 bases, and 11 bases separated the two germline ends. This CDR3 is built from 14 residues. Germline CDR1 and CDR2: SGHDT and YYEEEE. The CDR3 DNA reads TGTGCCAGCAGCTCCTTGAGTTTGACAGATACGCAGTATTTT. It yields the protein CASSSLSLTDTQYF. Full variable domain (missing parts from reference TRBV5-6 and TRBJ2-3): DAGVTQSPTHLIKTRGQQVTLRCSPKSGHDTVSWYQQALGQGPQFIFQYYEEEERQRGNFPDRFSGHQFPNYSSELNVNALLLGDSALYLCASSSLSLTDTQYFGPGTRLTVL.

This clonotype occurred many times. The chain couples TRBV20-1 to TRBJ2-1; tentatively, D is TRBD1 (6 bases). V shed 6 bases and J shed 5 bases, with 17 bases lying between them. Looked up from germline, CDR1 is DFQATT and CDR2 is SNEGSKA (reference sequence). The CDR3 length is 14 residues. The CDR3 DNA sequence: TGCAGTGCCGATGCGCGCAGGGGCAACAATGAGCAGTTCTTC. This translates into CSADARRGNNEQFF.

This clonotype was observed a few times. The chain is built from TRBV7-2 and TRBJ1-5; 10 bases line up with TRBD1. Germline V CDR1 and CDR2: SGHTA, FQGNSA. J was trimmed by 5 bases and V by 4 bases; bases with no gene match: 5. The CDR3 sequence is 15 residues long. CDR3 loop: CASSSDDRGHQPQHF. Written as DNA, the CDR3 is TGTGCCAGCAGCTCAGACGACAGGGGGCATCAGCCCCAGCATTTT. Full variable domain (missing parts from reference TRBV7-2 and TRBJ1-5): GAGVSQSPSNKVTEKGKDVELRCDPISGHTALYWYRQSLGQGLEFLIYFQGNSAPDKSGLPSDRFSAERTGGSVSTLTIQRTQQEDSAVYLCASSSDDRGHQPQHFGDGTRLSIL.

This clonotype was counted a few times. This chain connects TRBV9 to TRBJ2-1; D gene ambiguous. Trimming shortened V by 0 bases and J by 8 bases, and 15 bases separated the two germline ends. The length of the CDR3 is 15 residues. The V gene's germline CDR1 is SGDLS and CDR2 YYNGEE. The DNA for the CDR3 is TGTGCCAGCAGCGTAGGGGTAAAGGCTGGCGATGAGCAGTTCTTC. The encoded protein is CASSVGVKAGDEQFF. Using reference TRBV9 and TRBJ2-1 for the parts outside the CDR3, the full variable domain is DSGVTQTPKHLITATGQRVTLRCSPRSGDLSVYWYQQSLDQGLQFLIQYYNGEERAKGNILERFSAQQFPDLHSELNLSSLELGDSALYFCASSVGVKAGDEQFFGPGTRLTVL.

This clonotype has just a few counts. The chain employs TRBV6-5 and TRBJ1-5; no reliable D call. CDR3 length equals 13 residues. Trimming pared 0 bases from V and 4 bases from J, leaving 4 bases between. CDR1 MNHEY and CDR2 SVGAGI come from the germline V gene. CDR3 amino acids: CASSYSRNQPQHF. In DNA form, the CDR3 reads TGTGCCAGCAGTTACTCGCGGAATCAGCCCCAGCATTTT.

Only a few counts were recorded for this clonotype. The J gene is TRBJ1-2, the V gene TRBV4-2; D remains unclear. In germline, CDR1 is LGHNA, CDR2 YNFKEQ. The CDR3 consists of 14 residues. Trimming removed 4 bases at V and 1 base at J, with 10 bases between. The CDR3 reads CASSPASINYGYTF. Written as DNA, the CDR3 is TGTGCCAGCAGCCCGGCCTCCATTAACTATGGCTACACCTTC.